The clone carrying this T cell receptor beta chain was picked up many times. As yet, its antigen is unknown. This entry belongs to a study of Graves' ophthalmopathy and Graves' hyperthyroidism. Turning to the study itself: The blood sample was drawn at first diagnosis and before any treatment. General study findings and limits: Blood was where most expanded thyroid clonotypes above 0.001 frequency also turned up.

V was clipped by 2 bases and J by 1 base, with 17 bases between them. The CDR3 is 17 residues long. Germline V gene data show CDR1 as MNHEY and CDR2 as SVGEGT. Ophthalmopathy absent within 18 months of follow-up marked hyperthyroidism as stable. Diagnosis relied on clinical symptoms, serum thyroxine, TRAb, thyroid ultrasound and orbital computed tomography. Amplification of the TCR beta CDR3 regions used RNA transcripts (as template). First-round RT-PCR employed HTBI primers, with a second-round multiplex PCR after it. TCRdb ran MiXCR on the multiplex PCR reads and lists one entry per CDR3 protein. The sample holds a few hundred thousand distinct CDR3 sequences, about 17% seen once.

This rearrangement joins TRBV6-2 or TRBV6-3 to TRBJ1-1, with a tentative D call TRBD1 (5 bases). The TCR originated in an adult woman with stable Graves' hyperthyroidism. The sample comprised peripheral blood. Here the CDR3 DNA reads TGTGCCAGCAGTTACCCGTTTTGGGGCAATCAGAACACTGAAGCTTTCTTT. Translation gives CASSYPFWGNQNTEAFF.